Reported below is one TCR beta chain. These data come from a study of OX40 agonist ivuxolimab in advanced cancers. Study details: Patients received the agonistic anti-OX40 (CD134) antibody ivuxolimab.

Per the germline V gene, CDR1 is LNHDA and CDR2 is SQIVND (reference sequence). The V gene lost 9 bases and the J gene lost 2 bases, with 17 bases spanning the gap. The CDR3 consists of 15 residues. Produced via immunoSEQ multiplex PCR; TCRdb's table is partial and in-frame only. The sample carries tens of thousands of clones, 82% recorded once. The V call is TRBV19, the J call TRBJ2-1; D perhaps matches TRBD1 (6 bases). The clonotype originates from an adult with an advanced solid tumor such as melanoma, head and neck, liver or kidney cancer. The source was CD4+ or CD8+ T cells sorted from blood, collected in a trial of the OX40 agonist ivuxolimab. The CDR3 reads CASNSGADPYNEQFF. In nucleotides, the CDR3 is TGTGCCAGCAATTCAGGGGCAGATCCCTACAATGAGCAGTTCTTC.